This T cell receptor beta chain was identified in a study of blood T cell repertoires in COVID-19. Study-level information: Sources were T cells, B-cell-depleted T cells, or PBMCs; the material itself was cDNA or gDNA.

Methods used by the authors: Amplification with reference gene primers provided the estimates of nucleated cell counts. Using immunoSEQ multiplex PCR, the repertoire was profiled, and TCRdb retains in-frame clones only, with some absent. That table furnishes V, J and clone size, whereas the DNA furnished D and trimming. The data show about 300,000 clones, with just under 90% seen just once and 1.5% to 2% held by the top ten. With 4 bases removed from V and 6 bases from J, the gap between germline ends came to 15 bases. Germline CDR1 is SNHLY and CDR2 is FYNNEI. The CDR3 extends over 14 amino acids. The Seattle site enrolled patients during active infection and followed them longitudinally.

The sequence was collected from a woman aged 25 to 39 with COVID-19, enrolled during active disease. The specimen was peripheral blood. The V and J genes are TRBV2 and TRBJ1-2; possible D gene TRBD1, 6 bases. CDR3: CASSVGQPSDGYTF. CDR3 sequence (DNA): TGTGCCAGCAGTGTCGGACAGCCGTCGGATGGCTACACCTTC.